The entry below gives a single T cell receptor (beta chain) sequence along with its context. Its matching antigen is unknown. Clones were read by immunoSEQ multiplex PCR, and TCRdb kept only the in-frame ones, dropping some. This sample has 90,000 to 150,000 clones, with roughly 90% found just once. This CDR3 has 13 amino acids. J lost 4 bases, V lost 7 bases, and 9 bases had no gene match. Per germline, CDR1 SQVTM and CDR2 ANQGSEA. This sample was included in a study of cytomegalovirus exposure and HLA in healthy donors. General study points: In vitro data verified a few CMV-associated chains as specific for CMV antigens. The study labeled around 160 TCR beta chains cytomegalovirus-associated.

The sequenced sample consisted of PBMCs. This clonotype was obtained from a woman aged 18-29 years in good health and CMV-seropositive. The rearrangement uses TRBV29-1 and TRBJ1-2, with 7 positions matching TRBD1. The CDR3 region has the DNA TGCAGCGGAGACAGGGACCCAGGCTATGGCTACACCTTC. This gives the protein CSGDRDPGYGYTF.